Listed below are T cell receptor beta chains from one sample, sequenced in a study of CD8+CD57+ T cells in acquired aplastic anemia. TCRdb fed the reads into MiXCR, producing one record per CDR3 protein. Found here are about 200,000 distinct CDR3 sequences, less than 60% of them singletons; the top ten hold 20%. The source material was sorted CD4+, CD8+, or CD8+CD57+ T cells (not recorded which) from PBMCs. Receptors originate from a human donor with aplastic anemia. Both conserved end residues are part of each CDR3. The order of the fields is clone size, D gene, V gene, J gene, CDR3 protein, CDR3 DNA. The D gene is left open where the match is weak. The size entry is marked missing in some rows and otherwise reads once, few, many or a size class.

size: many
D: -
V: TRBV5-8
J: TRBJ1-3
CDR3: CASSLGIRNSGNTIYF
DNA: TGTGCCAGCAGCTTGGGAATAAGGAACTCTGGAAACACCATATATTTT

size: many
D: TRBD1
V: TRBV20-1
J: TRBJ1-1
CDR3: CSAPRTGNTEAFF
DNA: TGCAGTGCCCCTCGGACAGGGAACACTGAAGCTTTCTTT

size: -
D: TRBD1
V: TRBV7-2
J: TRBJ1-4
CDR3: CASSPNRGRGEKLFF
DNA: TGTGCCAGCAGTCCAAACAGGGGGAGGGGTGAAAAACTGTTTTTT

size: -
D: -
V: TRBV19
J: TRBJ2-1
CDR3: CASCRSGVYNEQFF
DNA: TGTGCCAGTTGTAGGTCCGGAGTCTACAATGAGCAGTTCTTC

size: -
D: -
V: TRBV20-1
J: TRBJ1-1
CDR3: CSARAGANTEAFF
DNA: TGCAGTGCTAGAGCAGGGGCGAACACTGAAGCTTTCTTT

size: -
D: TRBD2
V: TRBV7-2
J: TRBJ2-7
CDR3: CASSLGLAGGFEQYF
DNA: TGTGCCAGCAGCTTGGGACTAGCGGGGGGATTCGAGCAGTACTTC

size: many
D: -
V: TRBV6-1
J: TRBJ2-7
CDR3: CASKTGLEGAYEQYF
DNA: TGTGCCAGCAAAACAGGCCTGGAGGGTGCCTACGAGCAGTACTTC

size: few
D: TRBD2
V: TRBV6-2/TRBV6-3
J: TRBJ2-2
CDR3: CASSYGLAGNTGELFF
DNA: TGTGCCAGCAGTTACGGGCTAGCGGGGAACACCGGGGAGCTGTTTTTT

size: few
D: -
V: TRBV6-2/TRBV6-3
J: TRBJ2-1
CDR3: CASSYSRLLNEQFF
DNA: TGTGCCAGCAGTTACTCGAGACTTTTGAATGAGCAGTTCTTC

size: -
D: -
V: TRBV7-3
J: TRBJ2-1
CDR3: CASSHSAASYNEQFF
DNA: TGTGCCAGCAGTCATAGTGCAGCATCCTACAATGAGCAGTTCTTC

size: many
D: TRBD1
V: TRBV27
J: TRBJ1-5
CDR3: CASSPRGQSNQPQHF
DNA: TGTGCCAGCAGCCCTAGGGGGCAGAGCAATCAGCCCCAGCATTTT

size: many
D: -
V: TRBV15
J: TRBJ2-7
CDR3: CATSSLDSKYEQYF
DNA: TGTGCCACCAGCAGTCTGGACAGCAAATACGAGCAGTACTTC

size: -
D: TRBD2
V: TRBV6-6
J: TRBJ2-7
CDR3: CASRSTSGEQYF
DNA: TGTGCCAGCAGATCGACTAGCGGCGAGCAGTACTTC

size: -
D: TRBD1
V: TRBV15
J: TRBJ2-7
CDR3: CATSWTGSEQYF
DNA: TGTGCCACCAGCTGGACAGGGAGCGAGCAGTACTTC

size: many
D: -
V: TRBV15
J: TRBJ2-5
CDR3: CATSKTRQSETQYF
DNA: TGTGCCACCAGCAAAACTAGGCAGAGTGAGACCCAGTACTTC

size: many
D: -
V: TRBV9
J: TRBJ2-2
CDR3: CASSVAFQGNTGELFF
DNA: TGTGCCAGCAGCGTAGCTTTTCAGGGGAACACCGGGGAGCTGTTTTTT

size: once
D: TRBD1
V: TRBV29-1
J: TRBJ1-2
CDR3: CSVGTGQISKGYTF
DNA: TGCAGCGTTGGGACGGGACAGATATCCAAAGGCTACACCTTC

size: -
D: TRBD2
V: TRBV29-1
J: TRBJ2-5
CDR3: CSVEWRGEETQYF
DNA: TGCAGCGTCGAATGGCGGGGGGAAGAGACCCAGTACTTC

size: few
D: -
V: TRBV6-1
J: TRBJ2-7
CDR3: CASSQFSPYEQYF
DNA: TGTGCCAGCAGTCAGTTCTCACCCTACGAGCAGTACTTC

size: few
D: -
V: TRBV29-1
J: TRBJ1-2
CDR3: CSVSDSYGYTF
DNA: TGCAGCGTTTCCGACAGCTATGGCTACACCTTC

size: many
D: -
V: TRBV7-3
J: TRBJ1-2
CDR3: CASSPSRNYGYTF
DNA: TGTGCCAGCAGCCCCTCCCGTAACTATGGCTACACCTTC

size: many
D: TRBD1
V: TRBV12-3/TRBV12-4
J: TRBJ1-6
CDR3: CASCRGQGDNSPLHF
DNA: TGTGCCAGCTGCCGGGGACAGGGAGATAATTCACCCCTCCACTTT

size: many
D: -
V: TRBV20-1
J: TRBJ1-1
CDR3: CSASGGARAEAFF
DNA: TGCAGTGCTAGTGGGGGCGCTAGGGCTGAAGCTTTCTTT

size: few
D: -
V: TRBV20-1
J: TRBJ2-7
CDR3: CSARFGTSYEQYF
DNA: TGCAGTGCTAGGTTCGGCACCTCCTACGAGCAGTACTTC

size: -
D: -
V: TRBV20-1
J: TRBJ1-2
CDR3: CSLRGNYGYTF
DNA: TGCAGTTTGAGGGGTAACTATGGCTACACCTTC

size: -
D: -
V: TRBV20-1
J: TRBJ2-5
CDR3: CSAPKGFGETQYF
DNA: TGCAGTGCTCCAAAGGGGTTCGGAGAGACCCAGTACTTC